This T cell receptor (beta chain) was profiled in a study of blood T cells in healthy people across ages. With a J-beta primer mix and a sample-barcoded 5' primer, a second PCR ran about 7 to 11 cycles. MiXCR was run by TCRdb on the 5' RACE reads, yielding one entry per CDR3 protein. The table lists about 1,800,000 distinct CDR3 sequences, 28% of them singletons. Findings and limits, study-wide: The study found more naive CD4+ cells and higher diversity in long-lived than aged donors.

In this sample, this clonotype turned up a few times. Its antigen is still unknown. Per germline, CDR1 LGHDT and CDR2 YNNKEL (reference sequence). After removal of 5 bases from V and 6 bases from J, the junction contained 6 bases not matched to a gene. The CDR3 runs to 15 residues. V gene TRBV3-1 combines with J gene TRBJ2-1; 11 bases map to TRBD2. The sequence was collected from a woman aged 25 to 39 in good health. What was sequenced was blood. The CDR3 loop reads CASSWLAGGGNEQFF. Here the CDR3 DNA reads TGTGCCAGCAGCTGGCTAGCGGGAGGAGGCAATGAGCAGTTCTTC.